Listed below are T cell receptor beta chains from one sample, sequenced in a study of T cells in Graves' hyperthyroidism and ophthalmopathy. TCRdb ran MiXCR on the multiplex PCR reads and lists one entry per CDR3 protein. This sample has 220,000 or so distinct CDR3 sequences; around 15% occur once, and the top ten carry about 30%. The specimen was blood. These receptors all come from a woman younger than 30 with Graves' ophthalmopathy. Both conserved end residues are part of each CDR3. A D gene is named only where the DNA matches it firmly. The size field is filled for only some rows; it gives once, few, many or a size class.

CASSHGGDYYGYTF | TGTGCCAGCAGCCACGGGGGCGACTACTATGGCTACACCTTC | TRBV27 | . | TRBJ1-2 | .
CSAREGREAGYTF | TGCAGTGCTAGAGAGGGCAGGGAGGCTGGCTACACCTTC | TRBV20-1 | many | TRBJ1-2 | .
CASSSGLGSSYEQYF | TGTGCCAGCAGTTCGGGACTAGGTAGCTCCTACGAGCAGTACTTC | TRBV28 | many | TRBJ2-7 | TRBD2
CSARPPGQGAGGYTF | TGCAGTGCTAGGCCTCCGGGACAGGGGGCAGGTGGCTACACCTTC | TRBV20-1 | . | TRBJ1-2 | TRBD1
CAWSSGTSGFPPSSYNEQFF | TGTGCCTGGAGCTCCGGGACTAGCGGGTTTCCTCCCAGCTCCTACAATGAGCAGTTCTTC | TRBV30 | many | TRBJ2-1 | TRBD2
CASSQHPGGITDTQYF | TGTGCCAGCAGCCAGCATCCGGGAGGGATCACAGATACGCAGTATTTT | TRBV3-1 | many | TRBJ2-3 | TRBD2
CSVVTGGTGELFF | TGCAGCGTTGTGACAGGGGGCACCGGGGAGCTGTTTTTT | TRBV29-1 | . | TRBJ2-2 | TRBD1
CATRGFGYEQYF | TGTGCCACCAGGGGATTCGGGTACGAGCAGTACTTC | TRBV15 | . | TRBJ2-7 | .
CASSPPSMGQLNEKLFF | TGTGCCAGCTCACCACCGAGCATGGGACAGCTTAATGAAAAACTGTTTTTT | TRBV18 | many | TRBJ1-4 | TRBD1
CATSREPRLPGKETQYF | TGTGCCACCAGCAGAGAACCAAGGTTGCCAGGGAAAGAGACCCAGTACTTC | TRBV15 | many | TRBJ2-5 | .
CASSYSESVPQETQYF | TGTGCCAGCAGTTACTCGGAGTCAGTTCCCCAAGAGACCCAGTACTTC | TRBV6-5 | few | TRBJ2-5 | .
CASSEWASGVYNEQFF | TGTGCCAGCAGTGAATGGGCTAGCGGGGTTTACAATGAGCAGTTCTTC | TRBV25-1 | many | TRBJ2-1 | TRBD2
CSARGTGEYGYTF | TGCAGTGCTAGAGGGACAGGAGAGTATGGCTACACCTTC | TRBV20-1 | many | TRBJ1-2 | TRBD1
CASSQEINSSPLHF | TGTGCCAGCAGCCAAGAGATTAACAGTTCACCCCTCCACTTT | TRBV4-2 | . | TRBJ1-6 | .
CSAKPQGRGGTGELFF | TGCAGTGCTAAGCCCCAAGGGAGGGGCGGGACCGGGGAGCTGTTTTTT | TRBV20-1 | few | TRBJ2-2 | TRBD2
CASQGNYEQYF | TGTGCCAGTCAGGGAAACTACGAGCAGTACTTC | TRBV7-9 | many | TRBJ2-7 | .
CSVTEGLGGETQYF | TGCAGCGTTACGGAGGGACTAGGAGGAGAGACCCAGTACTTC | TRBV29-1 | . | TRBJ2-5 | TRBD2